Listed below are T cell receptor beta chains from one sample, sequenced in a study of blood T cell repertoires in COVID-19. Here immunoSEQ multiplex PCR was the method, and the copy in TCRdb shows in-frame clones only, minus some. The sample lists about 200,000 clones, around 83% occurring once. The sequenced sample consisted of PBMCs or T cells enriched from blood (not recorded which). The receptors were sampled from a woman in her thirties or forties in a cohort exposed to, infected with or recovered from COVID-19 (not recorded which). CDR3s include the opening cysteine and the closing phenylalanine or tryptophan. Fields, in order: clone size, D gene, V gene, J gene, CDR3 DNA, CDR3 protein. A D gene is named only where the DNA matches it firmly. Part of the rows lack a size; the others show once, few, many or a class for expanded clones.

.,.,TRBV28,TRBJ2-1,TGTGCCAACAGTTTACGGACAGCTTACAATGAGCAGTTCTTC,CANSLRTAYNEQFF
.,.,TRBV6-2/TRBV6-3,TRBJ2-2,TGTGCCAGCAGTTACGGGCCCTCTTGGACCGGGGAGCTGTTTTTT,CASSYGPSWTGELFF
.,TRBD1,TRBV15,TRBJ1-4,TGTGCCACCAGCAGAGAAGGGACAGGATATGAAAAACTGTTTTTT,CATSREGTGYEKLFF
.,TRBD2,TRBV7-9,TRBJ2-7,TGTGCCAGCAGCCCGGGGCAGCGGGGTTCCTACGAGCAGTACTTC,CASSPGQRGSYEQYF
.,.,TRBV12-3/TRBV12-4,TRBJ2-7,TGTGCCAGCAGTTTAAGCGGACGCCACGAGCAGTACTTC,CASSLSGRHEQYF
.,.,TRBV11-2,TRBJ2-1,TGTGCCAGCAGCCTGGGGCTACACAATGAGCAGTTCTTC,CASSLGLHNEQFF
once,.,TRBV5-1,TRBJ1-5,TGCGCCAGCAGCAGAGGGGGAGATCAGCCCCAGCATTTT,CASSRGGDQPQHF
.,TRBD1,TRBV19,TRBJ1-2,TGTGCCAGTAGTACCACCGGGACAGATAACTATCGCTACACCTTC,CASSTTGTDNYRYTF
.,TRBD1,TRBV7-8,TRBJ2-1,TGTGCCAGCAGCTTTAAGCCCGGGACAGGGATGGTCGATGAGCAGTTCTTC,CASSFKPGTGMVDEQFF
.,.,TRBV11-2,TRBJ2-6,TGTGCCAGCAGCTTAGTCTACAGGGAGGGTATTTCTGGGGCCAACGTCCTGACTTTC,CASSLVYREGISGANVLTF
.,.,TRBV6-2/TRBV6-3,TRBJ2-3,TGTGCCAGCAGTTACCGGGACATGACAGATACGCAGTATTTT,CASSYRDMTDTQYF
.,TRBD2,TRBV11-2,TRBJ2-7,TGTGCCAGCAGCTTAGAAGCTAGCGGAGGCTACGAGCAGTACTTC,CASSLEASGGYEQYF
.,.,TRBV6-2/TRBV6-3,TRBJ2-2,TGTGCCAGCAGTTACTCGCGGGACACCGGGGAGCTGTTTTTT,CASSYSRDTGELFF
.,TRBD2,TRBV5-4,TRBJ2-7,TGTGCCAGCAGCTTGGCGGGGGGGAGGGAGCAGTACTTC,CASSLAGGREQYF
.,TRBD1,TRBV18,TRBJ2-1,TGTGCCAGCTCAGGGACAGCTTACAATGAGCAGTTCTTC,CASSGTAYNEQFF
.,.,TRBV18,TRBJ2-1,TGTGCCAGCTCACCACCATCCGGTGACAATGAGCAGTTCTTC,CASSPPSGDNEQFF